What follows are 25 T cell receptor beta chains derived from one specimen sequenced in a study of blood T cell repertoires in COVID-19. The repertoire was sequenced with immunoSEQ multiplex PCR; TCRdb's copy has only in-frame clones and lacks some. Among around 110,000 clones listed, 70% to 90% were seen once. Input material: peripheral blood. All receptors derive from a middle-aged man with active or convalescent COVID-19.

This clone came up a few times. This chain uses TRBV6-5 with TRBJ2-7; 9 positions match TRBD1. The CDR3 has 13 residues. The trim removed 6 bases at V and 6 bases at J, leaving 6 bases unmatched. Germline CDR1 is MNHEY and CDR2 is SVGAGI. DNA for the CDR3: TGTGCCAGCAGCCCCGGACAGGGGATCGAGCAGTACTTC. Amino acid sequence: CASSPGQGIEQYF.

The chain is built from TRBV5-8 and TRBJ1-1; no clear D gene. The CDR3 contains 14 residues. V was cut by 2 bases and J by 2 bases, with 10 bases left in between. Germline V CDR1 and CDR2: SGHTS, YDEGEE. CDR3 sequence reads: CASSFRRPNTEAFF. The CDR3 bases are TGTGCCAGCAGCTTCCGGAGGCCTAACACTGAAGCTTTCTTT.

V and J are TRBV4-1 and TRBJ2-2; 8 nucleotides match TRBD2. CDR3 size: 16 residues. CDR1 MGHRA and CDR2 YSYEKL come from the germline V gene. V was pared by 3 bases and J by 0 bases, with 3 bases of the junction left unmatched. The CDR3 nucleotides read TGCGCCAGCAGCCAGCGACTAGCGCCGAACACCGGGGAGCTGTTTTTT. This translates into CASSQRLAPNTGELFF.

J is TRBJ2-7 and V is TRBV30; TRBD1 might be the D (6 bases). The CDR3 totals 12 residues. Per the germline V gene, CDR1 is GTSNPN and CDR2 is SVGIG (reference sequence). V was cut by 5 bases and J by 3 bases, with 11 bases left in between. CDR3 DNA sequence: TGTGCCTGGGCAGGGGATTTCTACGAGCAGTACTTC. As protein: CAWAGDFYEQYF.

V usage is TRBV7-8 and J usage is TRBJ2-5; a possible D gene is TRBD1 (6 bases). From germline, CDR1 is SGHVS and CDR2 FQNEAQ. The V and J ends lost 5 bases and 7 bases respectively, with 20 bases between them. The CDR3 consists of 15 residues. The chain's CDR3 is CASSHDTGNFGTQYF. CDR3 sequence (DNA): TGTGCCAGCAGCCACGATACAGGGAATTTCGGGACCCAGTACTTC.

The V call is TRBV5-1, the J call TRBJ1-4; D is unclear. The germline V gene has CDR1 SGHRS and CDR2 YFSETQ. V lost 0 bases, J lost 0 bases, and 6 bases lay in between. The CDR3 loop spans 15 amino acids. This CDR3 is CASSLGTATNEKLFF. CDR3 DNA: TGCGCCAGCAGCTTGGGAACAGCAACTAATGAAAAACTGTTTTTT.

The DNA for the CDR3 is TGTGCCAGCAGCCCGTCGGGGGGATGGAGCTATGGCTACACCTTC. Translated, it gives CASSPSGGWSYGYTF. V usage is TRBV5-4 and J usage is TRBJ1-2; a weak D match, TRBD1 (5 bases). The germline V and J ends were trimmed by 4 bases and 4 bases, with 17 bases remaining between them. CDR3 length equals 15 residues. Germline V gene data show CDR1 as SGHNT and CDR2 as YYREEE (reference sequence).

V usage is TRBV19 and J usage is TRBJ1-5; no clear D gene. Germline-derived CDR1 and CDR2 are LNHDA and SQIVND (reference sequence). V lost 3 bases to trimming and J lost 0 bases, with 18 bases between them. The CDR3 runs 18 residues. The DNA for the CDR3 is TGTGCCAGTAGTATTGGGCTGATGGCCGCCTATAGCAATCAGCCCCAGCATTTT. It yields the protein CASSIGLMAAYSNQPQHF.

The genes are TRBV14 and TRBJ2-5; 10 bases map to TRBD2. V gave up 4 bases and J gave up 1 base; unmatched junction bases: 6. There are 16 residues in the CDR3. CDR1 is SGHDN and CDR2 is FVKESK in the germline V gene. This CDR3 reads CASSLSGTSVQETQYF. CDR3 bases: TGTGCCAGCAGCCTGAGTGGGACTAGCGTCCAAGAGACCCAGTACTTC.

The V gene is TRBV9, the J gene TRBJ2-1; a possible D gene is TRBD2 (5 bases). V was shortened by 0 bases and J by 6 bases, with 7 bases between the two germline ends. The CDR3 runs to 13 residues. Germline assignment: CDR1 SGDLS and CDR2 YYNGEE. The CDR3 spells CASSVVGSNEQFF. The CDR3 nucleotides are TGTGCCAGCAGCGTAGTAGGGAGCAATGAGCAGTTCTTC.

V gene TRBV5-1 combines with J gene TRBJ2-1; the D gene is possibly TRBD1 (6 bases). The length of the CDR3 is 14 residues. Trimming shortened V by 0 bases and J by 8 bases, and 12 bases separated the two germline ends. Germline loops: CDR1 SGHRS, CDR2 YFSETQ. CDR3 loop: CASSLGQVFDEQFF. CDR3 DNA: TGCGCCAGCAGCTTGGGACAGGTGTTCGATGAGCAGTTCTTC.

The chain employs TRBV19 and TRBJ1-5; D is ambiguous. From germline, CDR1 is LNHDA and CDR2 SQIVND (reference sequence). There are 15 residues in the CDR3. Trimming took 5 bases from V and 0 from J, leaving 11 bases between them. This CDR3 reads CASSQRRYSNQPQHF. The CDR3 DNA reads as TGTGCCAGTAGTCAGCGGAGGTATAGCAATCAGCCCCAGCATTTT.

This clone has a single count. The chain joins TRBV27 to TRBJ2-3, with TRBD1 matching 8 bases. The length of the CDR3 is 15 residues. The V gene end was trimmed by 5 bases and the J gene end by 6 bases; junction bases not matched to a gene: 10. The germline V gene has CDR1 MNHEY and CDR2 SMNVEV (reference sequence). The CDR3 sequence is CASSHYYQGADTQYF. In DNA, the CDR3 is TGTGCCAGCAGTCATTACTACCAGGGGGCTGATACGCAGTATTTT.

The chain joins TRBV6-5 to TRBJ2-2; D unclear. This CDR3 spans 14 amino acids. Germline assignment: CDR1 MNHEY and CDR2 SVGAGI. V lost 7 bases and J 4 bases, leaving 13 bases between the germline ends. CDR3: CASKLEWSTGELFF. The CDR3 nucleotides read TGTGCCAGCAAGCTGGAGTGGAGCACCGGGGAGCTGTTTTTT.

V usage is TRBV7-2 and J usage is TRBJ2-3; D call uncertain. This CDR3 has 14 residues. V lost 5 bases and J 4 bases, leaving 13 bases between the germline ends. Germline V gives CDR1 SGHTA, CDR2 FQGNSA. CDR3 sequence reads: CASSPLPPADTQYF. The DNA of the CDR3 is TGTGCCAGCAGCCCTCTTCCTCCCGCAGATACGCAGTATTTT.

This chain connects TRBV6-2 or TRBV6-3 to TRBJ1-5, with TRBD1 as a possible D gene (5 bases). The CDR3 spans 16 residues. V lost 2 bases, J lost 2 bases, and 13 bases lay in between. From germline, CDR1 is MNHEY and CDR2 SVGEGT. The CDR3 loop reads CASSYGAGKGNQPQHF. In DNA form, the CDR3 reads TGTGCCAGCAGTTACGGGGCAGGGAAGGGCAATCAGCCCCAGCATTTT.

The V and J genes are TRBV6-2 or TRBV6-3 and TRBJ2-1, with D unclear. CDR1 is MNHEY, CDR2 SVGEGT, per germline. The V end lost 5 bases, the J end lost 8 bases, and 25 bases lay between the germline ends. The CDR3 is made up of 17 amino acids. CDR3: CASSTPEFGTPGDEQFF. CDR3 in DNA: TGTGCCAGCAGTACGCCCGAGTTCGGAACCCCAGGCGATGAGCAGTTCTTC.

The chain carries TRBV28 and TRBJ1-2, with D possibly matching TRBD1 (6 bases). The CDR3 has 14 residues. V shed 2 bases and J shed 2 bases, with 9 bases lying between them. CDR1 and CDR2 from the germline V gene are MDHEN and SYDVKM. CDR3 sequence: CASSLPGQNYGYTF. The CDR3 DNA reads as TGTGCCAGCAGTTTACCCGGACAGAACTATGGCTACACCTTC.

The chain has TRBV5-1 and TRBJ2-3, with 9 bases fitting TRBD2. V gave up 0 bases and J gave up 3 bases; unmatched junction bases: 2. Germline lookup yields CDR1 SGHRS and CDR2 YFSETQ. The CDR3 has 15 residues. CDR3 in DNA: TGCGCCAGCAGCTTGGCTAGCGGGACTACAGATACGCAGTATTTT. It yields the protein CASSLASGTTDTQYF.

J is TRBJ2-7 and V is TRBV6-5; 7 nucleotides line up with TRBD1. The CDR3 contains 14 residues. V gave up 5 bases and J gave up 3 bases; unmatched junction bases: 7. Germline assignment: CDR1 MNHEY and CDR2 SVGAGI. CDR3 sequence reads: CASSQGQIFYEQYF. The DNA of the CDR3 is TGTGCCAGCAGTCAGGGACAGATCTTCTACGAGCAGTACTTC.

The chain is built from TRBV7-8 and TRBJ2-1, with D possibly being TRBD2 (6 bases). The CDR3 contains 16 residues. Germline V CDR1 and CDR2: SGHVS, FQNEAQ. V dropped 5 bases and J dropped 9 bases, with 23 bases sitting between them. The CDR3 is CASSRWEVRGLSEQFF. Written as DNA, the CDR3 is TGTGCCAGCAGCCGCTGGGAGGTTAGGGGTCTAAGTGAGCAGTTCTTC.

V usage is TRBV7-9 and J usage is TRBJ1-6; no firm D call. Trimming stripped 5 bases from V and 7 bases from J, with 12 bases between. This CDR3 is 14 amino acids long. Looked up from germline, CDR1 is SEHNR and CDR2 is FQNEAQ (reference sequence). CDR3 coding DNA: TGTGCCAGCAGCCCGAGTTCCCCAAATTCACCCCTCCACTTT. Translated, it gives CASSPSSPNSPLHF.

The V call is TRBV18, the J call TRBJ1-1; 9 positions agree with TRBD1. This CDR3 region has 15 residues. V was pared by 1 base and J by 8 bases, with 8 bases of the junction left unmatched. Germline V gene sequence: CDR1 KGHSH, CDR2 LQKENI. CDR3 DNA sequence: TGTGCCAGCTCACCACGACAGGGGGTGACGGTAGAAGCTTTCTTT. This gives the protein CASSPRQGVTVEAFF.

The rearrangement joins TRBV5-1 to TRBJ2-6, with D unclear. Germline V gene sequence: CDR1 SGHRS, CDR2 YFSETQ. The CDR3 is made up of 15 amino acids. V gave up 0 bases and J gave up 0 bases, with 4 bases separating them. The CDR3 DNA sequence: TGCGCCAGCAGCTTGGCGGGCTCTGGGGCCAACGTCCTGACTTTC. Residues: CASSLAGSGANVLTF.

The chain joins TRBV30 to TRBJ1-1, with 7 bases aligning to TRBD1. The V and J ends lost 1 base and 1 base, in that order; junction bases with no gene match: 15. Per the germline V gene, CDR1 is GTSNPN and CDR2 is SVGIG (reference sequence). The CDR3 runs 18 residues. This chain's CDR3 is CAWSGITGDPGWNTEAFF. CDR3 DNA sequence: TGTGCCTGGAGTGGGATCACAGGGGACCCAGGATGGAACACTGAAGCTTTCTTT.